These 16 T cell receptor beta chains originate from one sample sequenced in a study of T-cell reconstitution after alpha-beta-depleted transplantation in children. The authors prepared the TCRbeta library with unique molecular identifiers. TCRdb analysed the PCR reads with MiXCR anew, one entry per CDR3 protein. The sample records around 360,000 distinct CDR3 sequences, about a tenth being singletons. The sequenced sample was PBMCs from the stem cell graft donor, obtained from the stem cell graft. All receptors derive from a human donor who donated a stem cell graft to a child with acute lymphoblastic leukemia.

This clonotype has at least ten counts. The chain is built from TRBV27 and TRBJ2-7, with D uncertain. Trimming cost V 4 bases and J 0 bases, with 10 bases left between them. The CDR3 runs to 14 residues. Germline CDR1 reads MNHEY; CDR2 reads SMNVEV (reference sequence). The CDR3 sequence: CASSSSWHSYEQYF. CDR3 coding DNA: TGTGCCAGCAGTTCCTCTTGGCACTCCTACGAGCAGTACTTC.

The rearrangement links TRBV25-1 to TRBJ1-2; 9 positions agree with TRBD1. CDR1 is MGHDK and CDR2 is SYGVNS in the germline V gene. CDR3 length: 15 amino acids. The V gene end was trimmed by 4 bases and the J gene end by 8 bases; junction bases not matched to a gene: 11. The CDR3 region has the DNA TGTGCCAGCAGTGCGAAGGACAGGGGAGTATCGGGCTACACCTTC. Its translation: CASSAKDRGVSGYTF.

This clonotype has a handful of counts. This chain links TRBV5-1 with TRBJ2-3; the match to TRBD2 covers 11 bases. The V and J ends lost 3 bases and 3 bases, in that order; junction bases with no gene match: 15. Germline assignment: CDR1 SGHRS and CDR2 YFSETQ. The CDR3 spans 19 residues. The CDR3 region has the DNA TGCGCCAGCAGCTCGATTCCCAAGACTAGCGGGGTACGGACAGATACGCAGTATTTT. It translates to CASSSIPKTSGVRTDTQYF.

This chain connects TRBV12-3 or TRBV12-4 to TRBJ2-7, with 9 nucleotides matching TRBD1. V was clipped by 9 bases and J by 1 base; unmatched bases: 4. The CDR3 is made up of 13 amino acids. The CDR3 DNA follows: TGTGCCAGTGAGGGACAGGGTTCCTACGAGCAGTACTTC. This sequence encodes CASEGQGSYEQYF.

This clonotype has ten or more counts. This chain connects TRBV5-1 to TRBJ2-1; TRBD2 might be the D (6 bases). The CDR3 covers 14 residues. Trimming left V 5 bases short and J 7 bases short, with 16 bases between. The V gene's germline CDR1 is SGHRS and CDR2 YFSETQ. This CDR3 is CASRTAGGSNEQFF. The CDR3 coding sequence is TGCGCCAGCAGGACAGCCGGAGGGTCAAATGAGCAGTTCTTC.

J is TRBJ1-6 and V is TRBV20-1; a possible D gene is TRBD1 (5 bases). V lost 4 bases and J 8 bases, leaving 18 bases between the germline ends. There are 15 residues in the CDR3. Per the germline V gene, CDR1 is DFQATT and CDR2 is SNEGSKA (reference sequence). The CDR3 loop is CSATRDSGVDSPLHF. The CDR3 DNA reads TGCAGTGCTACGCGGGACTCGGGAGTTGATTCACCCCTCCACTTT.

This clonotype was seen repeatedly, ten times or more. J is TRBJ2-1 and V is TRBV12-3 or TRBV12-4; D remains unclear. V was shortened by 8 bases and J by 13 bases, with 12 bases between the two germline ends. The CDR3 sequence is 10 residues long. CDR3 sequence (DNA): TGTGCCAGCGGGTTAGCTAGACAGTTCTTC. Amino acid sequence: CASGLARQFF.

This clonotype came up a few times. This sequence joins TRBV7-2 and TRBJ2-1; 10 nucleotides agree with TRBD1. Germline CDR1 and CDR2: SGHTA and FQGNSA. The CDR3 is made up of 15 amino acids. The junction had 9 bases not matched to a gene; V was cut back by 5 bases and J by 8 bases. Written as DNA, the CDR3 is TGTGCCAGCAGCCAACGCCGGGACAGGGGCGATGAGCAGTTCTTC. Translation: CASSQRRDRGDEQFF. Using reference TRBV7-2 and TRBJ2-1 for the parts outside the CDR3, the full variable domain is GAGVSQSPSNKVTEKGKDVELRCDPISGHTALYWYRQSLGQGLEFLIYFQGNSAPDKSGLPSDRFSAERTGGSVSTLTIQRTQQEDSAVYLCASSQRRDRGDEQFFGPGTRLTVL.

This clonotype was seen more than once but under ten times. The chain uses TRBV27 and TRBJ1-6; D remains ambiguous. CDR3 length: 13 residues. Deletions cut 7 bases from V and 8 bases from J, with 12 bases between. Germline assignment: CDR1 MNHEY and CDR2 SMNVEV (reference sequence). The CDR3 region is CASKQNVDSPLHF. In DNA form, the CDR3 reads TGTGCCAGCAAGCAAAACGTGGATTCACCCCTCCACTTT.

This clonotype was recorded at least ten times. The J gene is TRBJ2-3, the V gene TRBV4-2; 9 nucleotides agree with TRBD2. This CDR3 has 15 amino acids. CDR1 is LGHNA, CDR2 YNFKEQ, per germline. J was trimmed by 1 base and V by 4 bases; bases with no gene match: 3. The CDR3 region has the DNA TGTGCCAGCAGCCCCTGGACTAGCGGCACAGATACGCAGTATTTT. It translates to CASSPWTSGTDTQYF.

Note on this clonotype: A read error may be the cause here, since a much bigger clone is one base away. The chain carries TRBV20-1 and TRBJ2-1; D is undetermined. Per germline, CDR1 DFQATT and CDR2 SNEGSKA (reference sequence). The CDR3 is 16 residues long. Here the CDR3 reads CCASTNWGSSYNEQFF. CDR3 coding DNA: TGCTGTGCTAGTACGAATTGGGGTTCCTCCTACAATGAGCAGTTCTTC.

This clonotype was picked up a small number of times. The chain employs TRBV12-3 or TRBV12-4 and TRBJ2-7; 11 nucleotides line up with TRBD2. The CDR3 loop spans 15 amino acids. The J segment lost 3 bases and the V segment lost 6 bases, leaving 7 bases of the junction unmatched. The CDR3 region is CASRLTGTSGYEQYF. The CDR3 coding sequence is TGTGCCAGCAGGCTAACCGGGACTAGCGGCTACGAGCAGTACTTC.

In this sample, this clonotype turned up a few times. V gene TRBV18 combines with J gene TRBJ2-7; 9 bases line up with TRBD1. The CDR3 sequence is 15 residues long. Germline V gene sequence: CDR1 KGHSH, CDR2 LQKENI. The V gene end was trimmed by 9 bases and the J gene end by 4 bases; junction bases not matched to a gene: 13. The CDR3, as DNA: TGTGCCAGTTCTATCTCCGGGACAGGGTTATACGAGCAGTACTTC. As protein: CASSISGTGLYEQYF. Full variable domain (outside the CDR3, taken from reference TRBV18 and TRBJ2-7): NAGVMQNPRHLVRRRGQEARLRCSPMKGHSHVYWYRQLPEEGLKFMVYLQKENIIDESGMPKERFSAEFPKEGPSILRIQQVVRGDSAAYFCASSISGTGLYEQYFGPGTRLTVT.

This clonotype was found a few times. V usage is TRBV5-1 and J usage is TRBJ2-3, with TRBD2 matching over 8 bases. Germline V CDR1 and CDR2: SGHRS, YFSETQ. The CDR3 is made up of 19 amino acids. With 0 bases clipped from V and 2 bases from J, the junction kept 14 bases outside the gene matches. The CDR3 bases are TGCGCCAGCAGCTTGGAGTTTCTAGGCGGACTAGCTCCCACAGATACGCAGTATTTT. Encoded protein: CASSLEFLGGLAPTDTQYF.

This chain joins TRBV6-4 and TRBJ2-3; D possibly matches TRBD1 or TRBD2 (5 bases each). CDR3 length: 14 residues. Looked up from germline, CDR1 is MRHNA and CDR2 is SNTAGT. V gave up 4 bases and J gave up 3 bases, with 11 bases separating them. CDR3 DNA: TGTGCCAGCAGTGTCGTGTGGGGGACAGATACGCAGTATTTT. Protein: CASSVVWGTDTQYF.

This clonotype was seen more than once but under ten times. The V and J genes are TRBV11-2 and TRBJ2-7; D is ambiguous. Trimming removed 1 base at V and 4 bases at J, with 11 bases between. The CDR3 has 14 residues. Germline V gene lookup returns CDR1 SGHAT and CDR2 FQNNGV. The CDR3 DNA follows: TGTGCCAGCAGCTTAGTCAAATCGAAATACGAGCAGTACTTC. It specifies CASSLVKSKYEQYF.